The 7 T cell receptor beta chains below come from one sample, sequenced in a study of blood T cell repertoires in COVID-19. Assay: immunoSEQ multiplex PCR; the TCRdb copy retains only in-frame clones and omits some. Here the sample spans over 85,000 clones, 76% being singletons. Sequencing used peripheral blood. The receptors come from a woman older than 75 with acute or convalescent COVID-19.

DNA for the CDR3: TGTGCCAGCAGTTACGGCCCCCAACGCTATGGCTACACCTTC. This gives the protein CASSYGPQRYGYTF. The chain recombines TRBV6-5 with TRBJ1-2; D unclear. The germline V gene has CDR1 MNHEY and CDR2 SVGAGI. The germline V and J ends were trimmed by 2 bases and 4 bases, with 11 bases remaining between them. The length of the CDR3 is 14 residues.

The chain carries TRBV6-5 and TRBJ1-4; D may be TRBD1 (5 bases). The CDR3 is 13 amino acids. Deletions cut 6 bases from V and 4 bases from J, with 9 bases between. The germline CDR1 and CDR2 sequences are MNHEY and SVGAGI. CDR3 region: CASRTAINEKLFF. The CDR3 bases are TGTGCCAGCAGGACAGCAATTAATGAAAAACTGTTTTTT.

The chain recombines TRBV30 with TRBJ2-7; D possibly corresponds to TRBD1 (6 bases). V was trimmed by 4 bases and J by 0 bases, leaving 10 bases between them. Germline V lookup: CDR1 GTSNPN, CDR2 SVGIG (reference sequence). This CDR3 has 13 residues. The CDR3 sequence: CAWNPGASYEQYF. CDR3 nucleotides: TGTGCCTGGAACCCAGGGGCCTCCTACGAGCAGTACTTC.

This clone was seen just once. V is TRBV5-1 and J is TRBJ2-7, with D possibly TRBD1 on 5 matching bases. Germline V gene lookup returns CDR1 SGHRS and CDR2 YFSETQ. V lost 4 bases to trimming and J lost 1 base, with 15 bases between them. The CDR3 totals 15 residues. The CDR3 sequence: CASSQAQASSYEQYF. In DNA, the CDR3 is TGCGCCAGCAGCCAGGCACAGGCGTCATCCTACGAGCAGTACTTC. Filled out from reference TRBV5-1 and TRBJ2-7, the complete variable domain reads KAGVTQTPRYLIKTRGQQVTLSCSPISGHRSVSWYQQTPGQGLQFLFEYFSETQRNKGNFPGRFSGRQFSNSRSEMNVSTLELGDSALYLCASSQAQASSYEQYFGPGTRLTVT.

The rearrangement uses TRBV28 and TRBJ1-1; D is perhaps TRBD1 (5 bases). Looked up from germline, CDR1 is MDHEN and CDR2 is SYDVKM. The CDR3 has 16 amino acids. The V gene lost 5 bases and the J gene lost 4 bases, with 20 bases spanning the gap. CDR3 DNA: TGTGCCAGCAGTCCACACGCCGGGGGTGGGAGCACTGAAGCTTTCTTT. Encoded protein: CASSPHAGGGSTEAFF.

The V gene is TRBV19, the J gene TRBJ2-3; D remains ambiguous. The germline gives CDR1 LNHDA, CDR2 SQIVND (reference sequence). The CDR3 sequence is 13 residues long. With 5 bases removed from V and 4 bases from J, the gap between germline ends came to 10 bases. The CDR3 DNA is TGTGCCAGTAGTTGGCTAGACTCAGATACGCAGTATTTT. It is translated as CASSWLDSDTQYF.

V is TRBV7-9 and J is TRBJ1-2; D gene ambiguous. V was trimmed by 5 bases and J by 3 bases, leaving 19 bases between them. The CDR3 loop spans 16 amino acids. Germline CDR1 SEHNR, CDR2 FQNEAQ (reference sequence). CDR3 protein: CASSQEGSGAYYGYTF. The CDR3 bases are TGTGCCAGCAGCCAGGAAGGGAGCGGCGCGTACTATGGCTACACCTTC.